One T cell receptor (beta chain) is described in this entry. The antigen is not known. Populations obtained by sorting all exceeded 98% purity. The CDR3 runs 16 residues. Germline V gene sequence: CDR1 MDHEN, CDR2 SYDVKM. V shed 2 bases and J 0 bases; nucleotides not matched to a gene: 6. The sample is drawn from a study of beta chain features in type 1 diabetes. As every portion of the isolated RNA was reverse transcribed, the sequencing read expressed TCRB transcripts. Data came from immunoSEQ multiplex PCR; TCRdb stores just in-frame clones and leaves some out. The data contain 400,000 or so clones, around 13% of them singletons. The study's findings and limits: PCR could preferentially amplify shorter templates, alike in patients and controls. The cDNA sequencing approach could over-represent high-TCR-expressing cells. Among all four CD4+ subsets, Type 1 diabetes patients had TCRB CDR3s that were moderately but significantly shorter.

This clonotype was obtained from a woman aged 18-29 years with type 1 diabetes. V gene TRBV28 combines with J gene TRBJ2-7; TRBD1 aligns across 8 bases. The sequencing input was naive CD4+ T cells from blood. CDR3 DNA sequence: TGTGCCAGCAGTTTAATCCCGGGACAGGCCTCCTACGAGCAGTACTTC. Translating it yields CASSLIPGQASYEQYF.